A single sample is the source of the 31 T cell receptor beta chains below, sequenced in a study of beta chain features in type 1 diabetes. Regarding the study as a whole: Across all four CD4+ subsets, people with type 1 diabetes showed modestly shorter TCRB CDR3s.

These receptors lack a known antigen. The study reverse transcribed the entire isolated RNA, so it sequenced expressed TCRB transcripts. Profiling relied on immunoSEQ multiplex PCR, and the TCRdb table lists in-frame clones only, not all of them. The table lists approximately 27,000 clones, 49% of them singletons. Sequencing was performed on stem cell memory CD4+ T cells from blood. Receptors originate from a young man with type 1 diabetes.

By sample fraction, this clone is medium-sized (0.01 to 0.1%). The chain joins TRBV30 to TRBJ2-7; TRBD1 aligns across 7 bases. V lost 5 bases to trimming and J lost 5 bases; unmatched junction nucleotides: 3. The V gene's germline CDR1 is GTSNPN and CDR2 SVGIG (reference sequence). The CDR3 is 11 residues long. Written as DNA, the CDR3 is TGTGCCTGGTCGACAGGGCACGAGCAGTACTTC. This encodes CAWSTGHEQYF.

V and J are TRBV10-3 and TRBJ2-1; 11 bases line up with TRBD2. The CDR3 loop spans 17 amino acids. CDR1 and CDR2 (germline): ENHRY, SYGVKD. V was clipped by 5 bases and J by 2 bases; unmatched bases: 8. CDR3 residues: CAISTTSGKGTYNEQFF. The CDR3 DNA reads TGTGCCATCAGTACGACTAGCGGGAAGGGAACCTACAATGAGCAGTTCTTC.

This clone is a singleton in its sample. The chain uses TRBV19 and TRBJ2-2, with a possible D match to TRBD2 (6 bases). Germline lookup yields CDR1 LNHDA and CDR2 SQIVND (reference sequence). V was clipped by 6 bases and J by 5 bases, with 13 bases between them. This CDR3 is built from 14 residues. The CDR3 is CASSARTITGELFF. CDR3 DNA: TGTGCCAGTAGCGCGCGGACTATTACCGGGGAGCTGTTTTTT.

The gene calls are TRBV6-4 and TRBJ2-1; 12 nucleotides align to TRBD2. The CDR3 spans 20 residues. Trimming removed 4 bases from V and 0 bases from J; junction bases left unmatched: 13. Germline CDR1 is MRHNA and CDR2 is SNTAGT. CDR3 coding DNA: TGTGCCAGCAGTGCATCCGGGACTAGCGGGCCTCCGAGCTCCTACAATGAGCAGTTCTTC. Its translation is CASSASGTSGPPSSYNEQFF.

CDR3 residues: CASSIDRFTDTQYF. The CDR3 bases are TGTGCCAGCAGCATCGACAGGTTCACAGATACGCAGTATTTT. This chain joins TRBV7-9 and TRBJ2-3, with D maybe TRBD1 (6 bases). V was cut by 5 bases and J by 2 bases, with 11 bases left in between. Germline CDR1 and CDR2: SEHNR and FQNEAQ (reference sequence). The CDR3 is made up of 14 amino acids.

The chain is built from TRBV4-1 and TRBJ2-5; perhaps TRBD1 as D (6 bases). CDR3 size: 16 residues. Trimming cost V 1 base and J 5 bases, with 17 bases left between them. The germline V gene has CDR1 MGHRA and CDR2 YSYEKL. The CDR3 DNA sequence: TGCGCCAGCAGCCAAGGGGTATCGAGAACAGGGGAGACCCAGTACTTC. This translates into CASSQGVSRTGETQYF.

The table lists this clone with a few counts. The chain carries TRBV5-1 and TRBJ2-3; a possible D gene is TRBD2 (6 bases). The CDR3 covers 15 residues. CDR1 and CDR2 from the germline V gene are SGHRS and YFSETQ. Trimming removed 3 bases from V and 4 bases from J, with 15 bases in between. In DNA, the CDR3 is TGCGCCAGCAGCTCGGGACTTTCGGTATCAGATACGCAGTATTTT. Residues: CASSSGLSVSDTQYF.

V is TRBV6-5 and J is TRBJ1-2; D remains ambiguous. Per germline, CDR1 MNHEY and CDR2 SVGAGI. This CDR3 is 15 amino acids long. V lost 2 bases and J 3 bases, leaving 13 bases between the germline ends. CDR3 residues: CASSYHPVRDYGYTF. CDR3 sequence (DNA): TGTGCCAGCAGTTACCACCCGGTGAGGGACTATGGCTACACCTTC.

The chain is built from TRBV30 and TRBJ1-2, with D possibly TRBD1 on 5 matching bases. CDR1 GTSNPN and CDR2 SVGIG come from the germline V gene (reference sequence). The CDR3 runs 13 residues. V gave up 4 bases and J gave up 8 bases, with 17 bases separating them. For the CDR3, the DNA is TGTGCCTGGACCTTCGGGAGGGGCCGGGGCTACACCTTC. Protein: CAWTFGRGRGYTF.

This clone appeared a single time. This chain links TRBV19 with TRBJ2-3; 7 bases fit TRBD2. The CDR3 is 13 residues long. The V gene's germline CDR1 is LNHDA and CDR2 SQIVND (reference sequence). V shed 5 bases, J shed 4 bases, and the junction held 3 bases outside the gene matches. The CDR3 nucleotides are TGTGCCAGTAGTCCGACTAGCCCAGATACGCAGTATTTT. Amino acid sequence: CASSPTSPDTQYF.

The rearrangement links TRBV11-2 to TRBJ1-1, with a possible D match to TRBD1 (5 bases). Trimming removed 5 bases from V and 3 bases from J, with 10 bases in between. CDR1 is SGHAT, CDR2 FQNNGV, per germline. The CDR3 is 13 residues long. The CDR3 DNA follows: TGTGCCAGCAGCCGAACAGGTGACACTGAAGCTTTCTTT. It specifies CASSRTGDTEAFF.

This clone has more than one count but fewer than ten. This chain uses TRBV2 with TRBJ2-3; the match to TRBD2 covers 16 bases. Trimming took 4 bases from V and 6 from J; bases not matched to a gene: 4. This CDR3 is built from 16 residues. The germline CDR1 and CDR2 sequences are SNHLY and FYNNEI. CDR3 nucleotides: TGTGCCAGCAGTGGGGGGACTAGCGGGAGGGCCGATACGCAGTATTTT. Protein sequence: CASSGGTSGRADTQYF. The variable domain in full, completed from reference TRBV2 and TRBJ2-3, reads EPEVTQTPSHQVTQMGQEVILRCVPISNHLYFYWYRQILGQKVEFLVSFYNNEISEKSEIFDDQFSVERPDGSNFTLKIRSTKLEDSAMYFCASSGGTSGRADTQYFGPGTRLTVL.

This clone was seen only a few times. The CDR3 DNA reads TGTGCCAGCAGCCCCTCTAGCGGAAACTACAATGAGCAGTTCTTC. It translates to CASSPSSGNYNEQFF. V usage is TRBV7-8 and J usage is TRBJ2-1, with 7 bases fitting TRBD2. Germline CDR1 is SGHVS and CDR2 is FQNEAQ. CDR3 length equals 15 residues. V lost 5 bases, J lost 3 bases, and 7 bases stayed unmatched.

The chain uses TRBV30 and TRBJ2-4; no definite D call. The germline CDR1 and CDR2 sequences are GTSNPN and SVGIG (reference sequence). The CDR3 consists of 11 residues. The germline V and J ends were trimmed by 3 bases and 3 bases, with 3 bases remaining between them. CDR3 in DNA: TGTGCCTGGAGCGTCAAAAACATTCAGTACTTC. Protein sequence: CAWSVKNIQYF.

The V call is TRBV5-1, the J call TRBJ2-1, with 9 bases that match TRBD2. This CDR3 is built from 14 residues. V gave up 3 bases and J gave up 9 bases; unmatched junction bases: 7. Per the germline V gene, CDR1 is SGHRS and CDR2 is YFSETQ. CDR3 nucleotides: TGCGCCAGCAGCTCGGGACTAGCTACCCCTGAGCAGTTCTTC. Its translation: CASSSGLATPEQFF.

V usage is TRBV27 and J usage is TRBJ2-5, with 10 bases that match TRBD1. The CDR3 is 15 amino acids. The J segment lost 5 bases and the V segment lost 5 bases, leaving 8 bases of the junction unmatched. The V gene's germline CDR1 is MNHEY and CDR2 SMNVEV (reference sequence). The DNA for the CDR3 is TGTGCCAGCAGTCGCCGGACAGGGGGTATTGAGACCCAGTACTTC. Its protein product is CASSRRTGGIETQYF.

The V and J genes are TRBV13 and TRBJ2-1; D is undetermined. Germline V gene data show CDR1 as PRHDT and CDR2 as FYEKMQ (reference sequence). V was clipped by 3 bases and J by 1 base, with 7 bases between them. CDR3 size: 14 residues. Here the CDR3 reads CASSFRISYNEQFF. The CDR3 DNA follows: TGTGCCAGCAGCTTCAGGATTTCCTACAATGAGCAGTTCTTC. Together with reference TRBV13 and TRBJ2-1, the CDR3 gives the full variable domain: AAGVIQSPRHLIKEKRETATLKCYPIPRHDTVYWYQQGPGQDPQFLISFYEKMQSDKGSIPDRFSAQQFSDYHSELNMSSLELGDSALYFCASSFRISYNEQFFGPGTRLTVL.

The gene calls are TRBV5-1 and TRBJ1-5; TRBD1 is a possible D gene (5 bases). The CDR3 extends over 15 amino acids. Trimming removed 0 bases at V and 6 bases at J, with 13 bases between. CDR1 and CDR2 (germline): SGHRS, YFSETQ. In DNA, the CDR3 is TGCGCCAGCAGCTTGGGGCAGGGAGGGAGTCAGCCCCAGCATTTT. This sequence encodes CASSLGQGGSQPQHF.

The chain combines TRBV12-5 with TRBJ2-5; 7 positions match TRBD1. V was clipped by 6 bases and J by 2 bases; unmatched bases: 3. The CDR3 length is 13 residues. Germline V CDR1 and CDR2: LGHNT, FRNRAP. DNA of the CDR3: TGTGCTAGTGGACCGACAGGGCAAGAGACCCAGTACTTC. It specifies CASGPTGQETQYF. The variable domain in full, with the rest retrieved from reference TRBV12-5 and TRBJ2-5, is DARVTQTPRHKVTEMGQEVTMRCQPILGHNTVFWYRQTMMQGLELLAYFRNRAPLDDSGMPKDRFSAEMPDATLATLKIQPSEPRDSAVYFCASGPTGQETQYFGPGTRLLVL.

This rearrangement joins TRBV29-1 to TRBJ2-1; D call uncertain. The CDR3 is 14 amino acids. CDR1 and CDR2 from the germline V gene are SQVTM and ANQGSEA. V lost 6 bases to trimming and J lost 8 bases, with 20 bases between them. The CDR3 region is CSVPISASRDEQFF. CDR3 coding DNA: TGCAGCGTCCCGATTAGTGCTAGTAGAGATGAGCAGTTCTTC.

For the CDR3, the DNA is TGTGCCAGCAGTCCGACAGGGGGCAGGGGCGAGCAGTACTTC. It translates to CASSPTGGRGEQYF. This chain links TRBV7-2 with TRBJ2-5; 10 nucleotides agree with TRBD1. TRBJ2-7 matches the DNA end more closely, so the J call is doubtful. This CDR3 contains 14 residues. Germline V gene data show CDR1 as SGHTA and CDR2 as FQGNSA.

This clone was recorded a few times. The CDR3 spells CASSAPGQGRNTEAFF. CDR3 nucleotide sequence: TGTGCCAGCAGCGCACCGGGACAGGGAAGAAACACTGAAGCTTTCTTT. The chain is built from TRBV11-2 and TRBJ1-1; 9 bases map to TRBD1. The V and J ends lost 5 bases and 2 bases, in that order; junction bases with no gene match: 9. Germline CDR1 reads SGHAT; CDR2 reads FQNNGV. The CDR3 spans 16 residues.

This clone has just a few counts. The rearrangement uses TRBV29-1 and TRBJ2-1; 9 nucleotides align to TRBD2. The V and J ends lost 0 bases and 7 bases, in that order; junction bases with no gene match: 10. The CDR3 sequence is 16 residues long. Germline lookup yields CDR1 SQVTM and CDR2 ANQGSEA. The CDR3 bases are TGCAGCGTTGAAGATCGGGCGGGAGGGCCGGGGAATGAGCAGTTCTTC. This translates into CSVEDRAGGPGNEQFF.

This clone was counted only a few times. The chain carries TRBV6-1 and TRBJ2-7, with 7 bases fitting TRBD1. Germline CDR1 is MNHNS and CDR2 is SASEGT. V shed 8 bases and J 3 bases; nucleotides not matched to a gene: 13. The CDR3 consists of 15 residues. The CDR3 DNA reads TGTGCCAGCCAGTTGGGGACAGTCCACATCTACGAGCAGTACTTC. Protein sequence: CASQLGTVHIYEQYF.

Only a few counts were recorded for this clone. The chain couples TRBV5-1 to TRBJ2-1, with 9 nucleotides matching TRBD2. CDR1 and CDR2 (germline): SGHRS, YFSETQ. CDR3 length: 13 residues. V gave up 6 bases and J gave up 7 bases; unmatched junction bases: 5. CDR3 region: CASMASGDNEQFF. The DNA for the CDR3 is TGCGCCAGCATGGCTAGCGGGGATAATGAGCAGTTCTTC.

This chain uses TRBV30 with TRBJ2-1, with D possibly matching TRBD1 (7 bases). The V gene lost 3 bases and the J gene lost 2 bases, with 11 bases spanning the gap. CDR1 is GTSNPN, CDR2 SVGIG, per germline (reference sequence). The CDR3 loop spans 14 amino acids. CDR3 amino acids: CAWRQGRTYNEQFF. For the CDR3, the DNA is TGTGCCTGGAGACAGGGGAGGACCTACAATGAGCAGTTCTTC.

This clone was seen more than once but under ten times. The rearrangement joins TRBV29-1 to TRBJ2-3, with 8 positions matching TRBD2. The trim removed 5 bases at V and 5 bases at J, leaving 6 bases unmatched. This CDR3 has 13 residues. The germline V gene encodes CDR1 SQVTM and CDR2 ANQGSEA. Here the CDR3 reads CSVMTSEGDTQYF. CDR3 sequence (DNA): TGCAGCGTTATGACTAGCGAGGGAGATACGCAGTATTTT.

The rearrangement uses TRBV7-9 and TRBJ1-5; possible D gene TRBD1, 6 bases. There are 15 residues in the CDR3. V lost 4 bases and J lost 0, with 10 bases in between. Germline assignment: CDR1 SEHNR and CDR2 FQNEAQ (reference sequence). CDR3 region: CASSSDSHSNQPQHF. The CDR3 bases are TGTGCCAGCAGCTCGGACAGCCATAGCAATCAGCCCCAGCATTTT.

The genes are TRBV19 and TRBJ2-3; D is possibly TRBD1 (6 bases). V was pared by 3 bases and J by 0 bases, with 10 bases between. Germline V lookup: CDR1 LNHDA, CDR2 SQIVND (reference sequence). The CDR3 loop spans 15 amino acids. CDR3 coding DNA: TGTGCCAGTAGTATTAAAGGGACAAGCACAGATACGCAGTATTTT. It translates to CASSIKGTSTDTQYF.

This sequence joins TRBV7-9 and TRBJ1-6, with a weak D call TRBD1 (5 bases). CDR3 length equals 18 residues. Germline V gives CDR1 SEHNR, CDR2 FQNEAQ (reference sequence). The germline V and J ends were trimmed by 7 bases and 5 bases, with 24 bases remaining between them. This chain's CDR3 is CASNSRGEGTDHNSPLHF. The CDR3, as DNA: TGTGCCAGCAACTCACGGGGGGAAGGGACTGACCATAATTCACCCCTCCACTTT.

The chain employs TRBV7-2 and TRBJ1-2, with D tentatively TRBD1 (6 bases). The CDR3 is 14 residues long. Germline CDR1 SGHTA, CDR2 FQGNSA. The ends were cut back, 4 bases at V and 7 bases at J, with 16 bases in the middle. CDR3 residues: CASSSPGSQGGYTF. CDR3 nucleotide sequence: TGTGCCAGCAGCTCACCGGGATCACAGGGTGGCTACACCTTC.